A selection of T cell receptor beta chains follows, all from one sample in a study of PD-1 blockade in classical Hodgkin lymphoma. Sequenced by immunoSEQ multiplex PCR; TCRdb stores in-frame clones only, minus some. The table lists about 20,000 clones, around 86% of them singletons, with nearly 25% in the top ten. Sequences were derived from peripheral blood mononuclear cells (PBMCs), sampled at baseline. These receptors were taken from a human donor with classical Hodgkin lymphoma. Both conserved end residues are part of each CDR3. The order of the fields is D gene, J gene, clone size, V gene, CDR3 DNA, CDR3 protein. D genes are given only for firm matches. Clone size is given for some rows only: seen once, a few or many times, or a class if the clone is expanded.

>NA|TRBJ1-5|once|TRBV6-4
TGTGCCAGCAGTGAAGGAGGGGAGCAGCCCCAGCATTTT
CASSEGGEQPQHF
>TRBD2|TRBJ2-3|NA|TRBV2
TGTGCCAGCAGAGCCCGACTAGCTTCAGATACGCAGTATTTT
CASRARLASDTQYF
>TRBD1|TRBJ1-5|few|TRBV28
TGTGCCAGCAGTTCATTACAGGGGAATCAGCCCCAGCATTTT
CASSSLQGNQPQHF
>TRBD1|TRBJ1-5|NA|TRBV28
TGTGCCAGCAGAGGGACAGGGAATCAGCCCCAGCATTTT
CASRGTGNQPQHF
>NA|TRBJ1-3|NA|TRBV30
TGTGCCTGGAGTGTAAGGCGGAAAGAAGGAAACACCATATATTTT
CAWSVRRKEGNTIYF
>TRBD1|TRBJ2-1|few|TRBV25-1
TGTGCCAGCAGTGAATTCAGGGGGCAGTACAATGAGCAGTTCTTC
CASSEFRGQYNEQFF
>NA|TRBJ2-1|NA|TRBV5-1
TGCGCCAGCGGAAAACAGGAAACCGGCTCCTACAATGAGCAGTTCTTC
CASGKQETGSYNEQFF
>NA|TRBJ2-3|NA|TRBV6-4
TGTGCCAGCAGTGACGGGTCCCCGTTGCAGTATTTT
CASSDGSPLQYF
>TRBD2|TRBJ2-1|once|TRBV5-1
TGCGCCAGCAGCTTGTACCCGGGAGGGAATTACAATGAGCAGTTCTTC
CASSLYPGGNYNEQFF
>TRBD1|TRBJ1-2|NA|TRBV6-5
TGTGCCAGCAGTTACTCAGGACAGGGGGGCGGCTACACCTTC
CASSYSGQGGGYTF
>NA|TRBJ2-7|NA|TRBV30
TGTGCCTGGAGTCCGCAGGGATACGAGCAGTACTTC
CAWSPQGYEQYF
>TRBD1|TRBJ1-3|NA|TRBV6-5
TGTGCCAGCAGGAGACAGGGGAACTCTGGAAACACCATATATTTT
CASRRQGNSGNTIYF
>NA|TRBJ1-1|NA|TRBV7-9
TGTGCCAGCACTCTCGAGGGGGTATTATCTGAAGCTTTCTTT
CASTLEGVLSEAFF
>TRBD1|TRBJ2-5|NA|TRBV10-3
TGTGCCATCAGTGGGGACAGTGGCCAAGAGACCCAGTACTTC
CAISGDSGQETQYF
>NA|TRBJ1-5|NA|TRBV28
TGTGCCAGCAGTCCCCAAGGGGGGCGGACGGGAAGCAATCAGCCCCAGCATTTT
CASSPQGGRTGSNQPQHF
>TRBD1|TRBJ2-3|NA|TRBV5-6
TGTGCCAGCAGCTTGGCCAGGGGGACAGCGGCAGATACGCAGTATTTT
CASSLARGTAADTQYF
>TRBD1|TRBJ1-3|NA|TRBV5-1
TGCGCCAGCAGCCTTCAGCCGGACAGGGTATCAGGAAACACCATATATTTT
CASSLQPDRVSGNTIYF
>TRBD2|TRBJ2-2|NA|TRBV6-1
TGTGCCAGCAGTGTGGTAGGACTAGCGTACGGGGAGCTGTTTTTT
CASSVVGLAYGELFF
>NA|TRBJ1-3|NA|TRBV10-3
TGTGCCATCAGCGTTCCAGCACTCTCTGGAAACACCATATATTTT
CAISVPALSGNTIYF
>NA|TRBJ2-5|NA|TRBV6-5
TGTGCCAGCACTCAGGTGGGAGGGGGGGAGACCCAGTACTTC
CASTQVGGGETQYF
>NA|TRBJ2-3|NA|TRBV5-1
TGCGCCAGTAAGTCCCGCGCGGGGGCATCAGATACGCAGTATTTT
CASKSRAGASDTQYF
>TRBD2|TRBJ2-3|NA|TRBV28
TGTGCCAGCAGTTACGGGGGACTAGTCAAGGGGGCAGATACGCAGTATTTT
CASSYGGLVKGADTQYF
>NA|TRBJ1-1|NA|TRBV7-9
TGTGCCAGCAGCTTAGAGTCTAGGCAAGCTTTCTTT
CASSLESRQAFF
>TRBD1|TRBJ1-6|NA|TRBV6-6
TGTGCCAGCATCAACAGGCAGGGGGTGGATTCACCCCTCCACTTT
CASINRQGVDSPLHF
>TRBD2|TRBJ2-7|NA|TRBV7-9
TGTGCCAGCAGCTTAAGGCGGGAGGGAATAGACGAGCAGTACTTC
CASSLRREGIDEQYF
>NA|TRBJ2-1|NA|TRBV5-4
TGTGCCAGCAGCTTGATTGACGGTGAGGGGACCTGGCCCAATGAGCAGTTCTTC
CASSLIDGEGTWPNEQFF
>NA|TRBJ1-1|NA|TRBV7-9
TGTGCCAGCAGCCGAAGAGAAGATCTGAACACTGAAGCTTTCTTT
CASSRREDLNTEAFF
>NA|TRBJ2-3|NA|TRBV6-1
TGTGCCAGCAGTGGGGGACTGCCCGCCCCCGATACGCAGTATTTT
CASSGGLPAPDTQYF
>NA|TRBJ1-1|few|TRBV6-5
TGTGCCAGCAGTTACGGCGGGTTCCCACTGAACACTGAAGCTTTCTTT
CASSYGGFPLNTEAFF
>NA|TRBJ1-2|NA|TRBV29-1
TGCAGCGCCGGCCTGGGCTATGGCTACACCTTC
CSAGLGYGYTF
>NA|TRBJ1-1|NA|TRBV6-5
TGTGCCAGCTCCCAGACCCCAAGGAACACTGAAGCTTTCTTT
CASSQTPRNTEAFF
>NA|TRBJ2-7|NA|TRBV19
TGTGCCAGTTCCCGGACCAGCCGGGAGGAGCAGTACTTC
CASSRTSREEQYF
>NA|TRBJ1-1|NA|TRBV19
TGTGCCAGTAGTACCCACAGGGCAAGGGACACTGAAGCTTTCTTT
CASSTHRARDTEAFF
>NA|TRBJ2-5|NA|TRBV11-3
TGTGCCAGCAGCCGACGGACAGAGAGAGAGACCCAGTACTTC
CASSRRTERETQYF
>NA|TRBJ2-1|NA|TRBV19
TGTGCCAGTAGTATTATGGACGGGGCCTACAATGAGCAGTTCTTC
CASSIMDGAYNEQFF